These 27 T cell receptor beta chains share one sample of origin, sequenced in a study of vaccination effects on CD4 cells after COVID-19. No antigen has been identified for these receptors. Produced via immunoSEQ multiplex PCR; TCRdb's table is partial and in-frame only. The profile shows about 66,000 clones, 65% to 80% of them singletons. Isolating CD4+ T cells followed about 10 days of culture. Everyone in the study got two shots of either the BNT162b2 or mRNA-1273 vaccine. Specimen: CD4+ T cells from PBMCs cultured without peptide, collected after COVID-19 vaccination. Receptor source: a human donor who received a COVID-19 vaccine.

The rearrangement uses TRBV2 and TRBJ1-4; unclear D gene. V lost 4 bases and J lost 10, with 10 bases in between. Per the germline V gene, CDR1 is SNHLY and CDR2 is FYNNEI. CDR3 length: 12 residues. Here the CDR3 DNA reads TGTGCCAGCAGTGGTACAGCCGGAAAACTGTTTTTT. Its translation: CASSGTAGKLFF.

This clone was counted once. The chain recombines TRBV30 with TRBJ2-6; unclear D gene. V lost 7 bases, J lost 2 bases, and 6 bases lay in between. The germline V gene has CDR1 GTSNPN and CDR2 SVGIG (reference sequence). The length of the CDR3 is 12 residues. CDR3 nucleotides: TGTGCCTCGGAGACTGGGGCCAACGTCCTGACTTTC. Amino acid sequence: CASETGANVLTF.

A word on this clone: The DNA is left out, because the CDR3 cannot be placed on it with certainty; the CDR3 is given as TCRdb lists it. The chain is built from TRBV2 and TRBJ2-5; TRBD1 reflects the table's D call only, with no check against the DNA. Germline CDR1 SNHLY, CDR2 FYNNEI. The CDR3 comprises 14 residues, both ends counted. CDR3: CASILGGQQETQYF.

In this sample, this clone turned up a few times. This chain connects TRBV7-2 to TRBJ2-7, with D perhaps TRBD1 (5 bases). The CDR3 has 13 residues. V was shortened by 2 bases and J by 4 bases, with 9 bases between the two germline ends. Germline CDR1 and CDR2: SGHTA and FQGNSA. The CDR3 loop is CASSLMTVYEQYV. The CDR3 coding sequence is TGTGCCAGCAGCTTAATGACAGTATACGAGCAGTACGTC.

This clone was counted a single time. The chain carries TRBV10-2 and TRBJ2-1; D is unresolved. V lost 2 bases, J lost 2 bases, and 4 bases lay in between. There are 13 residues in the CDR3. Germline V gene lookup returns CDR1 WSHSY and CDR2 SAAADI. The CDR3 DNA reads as TGCGCCAGCAGTGAGGGGGCCTACAATGAGCAGTTCTTC. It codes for CASSEGAYNEQFF.

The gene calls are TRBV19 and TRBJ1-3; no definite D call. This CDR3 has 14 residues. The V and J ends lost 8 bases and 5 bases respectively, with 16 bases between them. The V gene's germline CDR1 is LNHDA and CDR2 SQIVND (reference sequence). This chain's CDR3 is CASGYPGLRNTIYF. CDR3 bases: TGTGCCAGTGGTTACCCGGGCCTAAGAAACACCATATATTTT.

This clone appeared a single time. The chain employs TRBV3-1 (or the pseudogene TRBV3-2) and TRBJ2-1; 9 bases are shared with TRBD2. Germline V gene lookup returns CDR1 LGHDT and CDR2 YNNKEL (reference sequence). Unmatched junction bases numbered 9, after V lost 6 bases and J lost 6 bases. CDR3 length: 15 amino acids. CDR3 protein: CASSHLAGSGNEQFF. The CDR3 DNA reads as TGTGCCAGCAGTCATCTAGCGGGGTCGGGCAATGAGCAGTTCTTC.

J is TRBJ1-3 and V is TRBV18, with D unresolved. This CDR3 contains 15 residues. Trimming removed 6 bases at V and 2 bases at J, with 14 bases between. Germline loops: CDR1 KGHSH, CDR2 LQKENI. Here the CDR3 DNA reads TGTGCCAGCTCCCTCGACATCTCGACTGGAAACACCATATATTTT. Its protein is CASSLDISTGNTIYF. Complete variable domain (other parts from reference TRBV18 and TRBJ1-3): NAGVMQNPRHLVRRRGQEARLRCSPMKGHSHVYWYRQLPEEGLKFMVYLQKENIIDESGMPKERFSAEFPKEGPSILRIQQVVRGDSAAYFCASSLDISTGNTIYFGEGSWLTVV.

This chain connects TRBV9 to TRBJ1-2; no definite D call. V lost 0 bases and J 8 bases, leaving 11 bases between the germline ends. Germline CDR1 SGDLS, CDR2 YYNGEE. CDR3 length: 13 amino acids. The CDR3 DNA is TGTGCCAGCAGCGTAGACGTGGGTGGAGGCTACACCTTC. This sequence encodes CASSVDVGGGYTF.

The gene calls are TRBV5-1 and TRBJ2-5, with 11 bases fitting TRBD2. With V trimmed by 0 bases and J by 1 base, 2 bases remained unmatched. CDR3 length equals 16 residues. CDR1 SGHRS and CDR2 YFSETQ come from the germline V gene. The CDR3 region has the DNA TGCGCCAGCAGCTTGGTACTAGCGGGGGCCCAAGAGACCCAGTACTTC. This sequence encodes CASSLVLAGAQETQYF.

CDR3 nucleotides: TGTGCCAGCAGCTTCACTTCGGGGTTGGCCGGGGAGCTGTTTTTT. The encoded protein is CASSFTSGLAGELFF. The rearrangement joins TRBV5-5 to TRBJ2-2, with D perhaps TRBD2 (5 bases). There are 15 residues in the CDR3. The germline V and J ends were trimmed by 2 bases and 6 bases, with 14 bases remaining between them. CDR1 and CDR2 (germline): SGHKS, YYEKEE (reference sequence).

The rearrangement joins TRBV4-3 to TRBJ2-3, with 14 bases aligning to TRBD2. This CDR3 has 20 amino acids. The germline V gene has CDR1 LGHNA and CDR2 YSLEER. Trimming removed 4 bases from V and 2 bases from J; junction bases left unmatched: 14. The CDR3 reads CASSPRLAGGQSHLTDTQYF. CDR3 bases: TGCGCCAGCAGCCCCCGACTAGCGGGGGGGCAAAGTCATCTCACAGATACGCAGTATTTT.

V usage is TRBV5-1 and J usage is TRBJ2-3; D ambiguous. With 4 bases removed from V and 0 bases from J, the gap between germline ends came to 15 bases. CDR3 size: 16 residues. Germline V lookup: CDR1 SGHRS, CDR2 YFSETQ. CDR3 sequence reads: CASSGIRAKSTDTQYF. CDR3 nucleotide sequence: TGCGCCAGCAGCGGTATTCGAGCGAAGAGCACAGATACGCAGTATTTT.

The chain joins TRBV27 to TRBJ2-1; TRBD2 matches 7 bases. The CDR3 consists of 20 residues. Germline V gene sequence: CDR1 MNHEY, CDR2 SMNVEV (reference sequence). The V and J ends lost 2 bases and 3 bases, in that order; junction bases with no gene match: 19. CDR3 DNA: TGTGCCAGCAGTTTAAATCGGGGGAGGGGTCTACCACTGCGCTACAATGAGCAGTTCTTC. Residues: CASSLNRGRGLPLRYNEQFF.

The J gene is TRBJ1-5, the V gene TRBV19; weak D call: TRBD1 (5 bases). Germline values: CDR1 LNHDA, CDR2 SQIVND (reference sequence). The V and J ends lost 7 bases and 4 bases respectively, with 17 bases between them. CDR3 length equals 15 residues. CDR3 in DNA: TGTGCCAGTAACAAGCCGCAGGGCGGGAATCAGCCCCAGCATTTT. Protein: CASNKPQGGNQPQHF. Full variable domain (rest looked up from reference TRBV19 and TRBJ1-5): DGGITQSPKYLFRKEGQNVTLSCEQNLNHDAMYWYRQDPGQGLRLIYYSQIVNDFQKGDIAEGYSVSREKKESFPLTVTSAQKNPTAFYLCASNKPQGGNQPQHFGDGTRLSIL.

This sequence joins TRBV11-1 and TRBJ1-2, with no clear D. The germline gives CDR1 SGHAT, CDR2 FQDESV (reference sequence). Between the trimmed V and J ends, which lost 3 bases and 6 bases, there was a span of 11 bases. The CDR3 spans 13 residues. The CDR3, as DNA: TGTGCCAGCAGCTTTTCAACAGTTAATGGCTACACCTTC. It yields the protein CASSFSTVNGYTF. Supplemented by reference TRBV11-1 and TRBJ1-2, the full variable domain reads EAEVAQSPRYKITEKSQAVAFWCDPISGHATLYWYRQILGQGPELLVQFQDESVVDDSQLPKDRFSAERLKGVDSTLKIQPAELGDSAMYLCASSFSTVNGYTFGSGTRLTVV.

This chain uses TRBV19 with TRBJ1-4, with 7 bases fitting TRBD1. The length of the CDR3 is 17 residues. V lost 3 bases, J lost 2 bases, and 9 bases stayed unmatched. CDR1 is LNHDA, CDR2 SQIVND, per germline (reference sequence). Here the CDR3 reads CASSMAGQKWTNEKLFF. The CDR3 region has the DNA TGTGCCAGTAGTATGGCGGGACAGAAATGGACTAATGAAAAACTGTTTTTT.

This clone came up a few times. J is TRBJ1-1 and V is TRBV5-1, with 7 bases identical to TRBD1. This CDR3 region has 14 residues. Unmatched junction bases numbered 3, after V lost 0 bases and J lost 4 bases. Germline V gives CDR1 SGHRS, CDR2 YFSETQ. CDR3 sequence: CASSLGAGGTEAFF. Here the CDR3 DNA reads TGCGCCAGCAGCTTGGGGGCAGGGGGCACTGAAGCTTTCTTT.

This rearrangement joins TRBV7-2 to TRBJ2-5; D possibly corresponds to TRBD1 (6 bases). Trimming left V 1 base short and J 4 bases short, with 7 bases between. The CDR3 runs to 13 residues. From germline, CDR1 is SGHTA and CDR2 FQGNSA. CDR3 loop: CASSLDRAETQYF. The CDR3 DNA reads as TGTGCCAGCAGCTTAGACAGGGCAGAGACCCAGTACTTC. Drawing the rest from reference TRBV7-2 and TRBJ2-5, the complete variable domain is GAGVSQSPSNKVTEKGKDVELRCDPISGHTALYWYRQSLGQGLEFLIYFQGNSAPDKSGLPSDRFSAERTGGSVSTLTIQRTQQEDSAVYLCASSLDRAETQYFGPGTRLLVL.

The CDR3 protein is CASSDSFGGRTYEQYV. CDR3 bases: TGTGCCAGCAGTGACTCTTTTGGAGGGAGGACCTACGAGCAGTACGTC. The chain employs TRBV6-4 and TRBJ2-7, with D maybe TRBD2 (6 bases). Trimming pared 0 bases from V and 2 bases from J, leaving 14 bases between. This CDR3 spans 16 amino acids. Germline-derived CDR1 and CDR2 are MRHNA and SNTAGT.

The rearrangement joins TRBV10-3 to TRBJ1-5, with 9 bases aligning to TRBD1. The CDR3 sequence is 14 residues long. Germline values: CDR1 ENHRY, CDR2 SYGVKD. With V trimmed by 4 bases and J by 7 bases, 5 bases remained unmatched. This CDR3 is CAISADRGGQPQHF. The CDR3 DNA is TGTGCCATCAGTGCCGACAGGGGGGGACAGCCCCAGCATTTT.

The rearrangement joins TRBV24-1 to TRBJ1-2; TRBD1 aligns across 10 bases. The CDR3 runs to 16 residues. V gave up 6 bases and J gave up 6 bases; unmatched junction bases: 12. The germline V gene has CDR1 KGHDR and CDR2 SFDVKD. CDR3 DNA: TGTGCCACCAGTCCTGCCGGGACAGGGGCTCTCAATGGCTACACCTTC. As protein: CATSPAGTGALNGYTF.

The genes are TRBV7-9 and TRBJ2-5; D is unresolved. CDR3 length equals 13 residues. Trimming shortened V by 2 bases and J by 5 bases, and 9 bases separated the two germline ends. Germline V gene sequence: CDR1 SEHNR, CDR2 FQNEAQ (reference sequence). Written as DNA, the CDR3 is TGTGCCAGCAGCTTATTAGGCTATGAGACCCAGTACTTC. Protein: CASSLLGYETQYF.

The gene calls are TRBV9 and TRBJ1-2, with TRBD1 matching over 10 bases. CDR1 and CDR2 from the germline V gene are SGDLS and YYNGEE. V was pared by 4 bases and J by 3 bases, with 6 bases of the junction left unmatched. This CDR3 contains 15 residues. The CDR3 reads CASSSGTGADYGYTF. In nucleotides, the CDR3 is TGTGCCAGCAGCTCCGGGACAGGGGCCGACTATGGCTACACCTTC.

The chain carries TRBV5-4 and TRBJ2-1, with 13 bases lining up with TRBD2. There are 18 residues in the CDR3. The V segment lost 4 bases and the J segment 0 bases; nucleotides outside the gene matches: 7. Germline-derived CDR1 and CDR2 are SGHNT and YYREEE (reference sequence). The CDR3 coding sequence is TGTGCCAGCAGCGGGGGACTAGCGGGGCCACACTCCTACAATGAGCAGTTCTTC. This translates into CASSGGLAGPHSYNEQFF.

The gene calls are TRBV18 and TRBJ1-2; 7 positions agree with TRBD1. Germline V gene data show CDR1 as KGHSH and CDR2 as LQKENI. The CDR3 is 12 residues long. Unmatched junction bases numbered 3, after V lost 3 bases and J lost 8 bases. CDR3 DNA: TGTGCCAGCTCACCGGGACAGCCGGGCTACACCTTC. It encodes CASSPGQPGYTF.

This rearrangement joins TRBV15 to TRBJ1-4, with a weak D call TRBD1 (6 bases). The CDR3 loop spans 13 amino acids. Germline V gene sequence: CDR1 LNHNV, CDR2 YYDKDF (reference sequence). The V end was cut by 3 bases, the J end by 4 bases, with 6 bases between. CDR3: CATSRDSNEKLFF. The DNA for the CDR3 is TGTGCCACCAGCAGGGACAGTAATGAAAAACTGTTTTTT.